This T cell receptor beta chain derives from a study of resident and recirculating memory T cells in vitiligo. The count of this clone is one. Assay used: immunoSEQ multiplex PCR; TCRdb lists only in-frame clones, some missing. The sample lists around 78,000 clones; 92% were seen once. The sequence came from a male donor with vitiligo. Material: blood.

As DNA, the CDR3 is TGTGCCAGCACCTTGGAGGGGAACTCTGGAAACACCATATATTTT. This sequence encodes CASTLEGNSGNTIYF. The chain couples TRBV2 to TRBJ1-3; D perhaps matches TRBD1 (5 bases). V was pared by 7 bases and J by 0 bases, with 13 bases between. The CDR3 sequence is 15 residues long. Germline-derived CDR1 and CDR2 are SNHLY and FYNNEI. Based on the CDR3 plus reference TRBV2 and TRBJ1-3, the full variable domain is EPEVTQTPSHQVTQMGQEVILRCVPISNHLYFYWYRQILGQKVEFLVSFYNNEISEKSEIFDDQFSVERPDGSNFTLKIRSTKLEDSAMYFCASTLEGNSGNTIYFGEGSWLTVV.